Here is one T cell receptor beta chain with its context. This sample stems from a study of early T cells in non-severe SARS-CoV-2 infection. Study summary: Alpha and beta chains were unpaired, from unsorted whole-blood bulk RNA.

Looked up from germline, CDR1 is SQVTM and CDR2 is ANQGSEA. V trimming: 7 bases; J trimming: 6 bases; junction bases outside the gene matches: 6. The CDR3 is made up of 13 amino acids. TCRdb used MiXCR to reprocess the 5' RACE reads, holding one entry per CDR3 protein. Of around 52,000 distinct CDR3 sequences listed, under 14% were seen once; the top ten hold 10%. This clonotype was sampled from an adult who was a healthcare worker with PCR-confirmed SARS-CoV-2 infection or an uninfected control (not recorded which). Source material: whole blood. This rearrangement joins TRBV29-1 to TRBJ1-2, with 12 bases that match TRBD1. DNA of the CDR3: TGCAGCGCCGGGACAGGGGGCGCCGATGGCTACACCTTC. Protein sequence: CSAGTGGADGYTF.